These 7 T cell receptor beta chains share one sample of origin, sequenced in a study of early stage breast cancer tumors. The data were produced by immunoSEQ multiplex PCR, yet TCRdb's version contains in-frame clones alone and is incomplete. The sample includes 9,000 to 13,000 clones, 70% to 80% seen only once; the top ten take about 15%. Sample: breast tumor tissue. The receptors here all came from a person aged 70 to 85 with breast cancer.

This clone was recorded a few times. V and J are TRBV9 and TRBJ1-5; D unclear. The CDR3 loop spans 15 amino acids. Trimming stripped 0 bases from V and 4 bases from J, with 11 bases between. Germline V gene sequence: CDR1 SGDLS, CDR2 YYNGEE. The CDR3 sequence is CASSVAGTVNQPQHF. For the CDR3, the DNA is TGTGCCAGCAGCGTAGCCGGCACAGTTAATCAGCCCCAGCATTTT.

The chain recombines TRBV6-5 with TRBJ1-4; 8 positions match TRBD1. CDR1 and CDR2 from the germline V gene are MNHEY and SVGAGI. Trimming took 5 bases from V and 8 from J; bases not matched to a gene: 10. This CDR3 has 15 residues. This CDR3 reads CASSRQGSQIEKLFF. The CDR3 DNA is TGTGCCAGCAGTCGACAGGGGTCCCAAATCGAAAAACTGTTTTTT.

The chain couples TRBV28 to TRBJ2-7; 10 positions agree with TRBD1. The V gene's germline CDR1 is MDHEN and CDR2 SYDVKM. Trimming took 7 bases from V and 6 from J; bases not matched to a gene: 12. CDR3 length: 15 residues. CDR3 in DNA: TGTGCCAGCATGGCCCCCGGGACAGGGGCATTCGAGCAGTACTTC. It specifies CASMAPGTGAFEQYF. The full variable domain, its missing parts supplied by reference TRBV28 and TRBJ2-7, is DVKVTQSSRYLVKRTGEKVFLECVQDMDHENMFWYRQDPGLGLRLIYFSYDVKMKEKGDIPEGYSVSREKKERFSLILESASTNQTSMYLCASMAPGTGAFEQYFGPGTRLTVT.

The chain has TRBV21-1 and TRBJ2-7; the D segment call TRBD1 is taken from the table without a DNA check. TRBV21-1 counts as a pseudogene. This CDR3 region has 20 residues. The CDR3 protein is CASSKAGQGAITGTAYEQYF. DNA for the CDR3: TGTGCCAGCAGCAAAGCGGGACAGGGGGCGATCACCGGGACCGCCTACGAGCAGTACTTC.

This chain joins TRBV9 and TRBJ2-7; D might be TRBD2 (5 bases). The CDR3 sequence is 15 residues long. V gave up 0 bases and J gave up 3 bases, with 13 bases separating them. Germline CDR1 SGDLS, CDR2 YYNGEE. The DNA of the CDR3 is TGTGCCAGCAGCGTAGAGGGCAGAGGGAGCTACGAGCAGTACTTC. This translates into CASSVEGRGSYEQYF.

The J gene is TRBJ2-1, the V gene TRBV7-2; 8 bases map to TRBD2. J gave up 6 bases and V 6 bases, and 10 bases lay outside the gene matches. This CDR3 has 15 amino acids. Germline-derived CDR1 and CDR2 are SGHTA and FQGNSA. The CDR3 spells CASSIAGINSNEQFF. In DNA, the CDR3 is TGTGCCAGCAGTATAGCGGGGATAAACAGCAATGAGCAGTTCTTC.

The chain is built from TRBV5-1 and TRBJ2-1; D may be TRBD2 (5 bases). The V and J ends lost 2 bases and 3 bases respectively, with 12 bases between them. Looked up from germline, CDR1 is SGHRS and CDR2 is YFSETQ. The CDR3 contains 15 residues. The CDR3 nucleotides read TGCGCCAGCAGCTTATCCGGGGAAGGCTACAATGAGCAGTTCTTC. This gives the protein CASSLSGEGYNEQFF.